Shown below are 31 T cell receptor beta chains from a single sample sequenced in a study of T cells after yellow fever vaccination. TCRdb recomputed calls from the 5' RACE reads with MiXCR, one row per CDR3 protein. The table shows around 63,000 distinct CDR3 sequences, with 6% to 7.5% occurring only once. The sample consisted of CD8+ T cells sorted from PBMCs, taken 15 days after the yellow fever booster vaccination. The source is a man under 40 who received the YFV17D yellow fever vaccine.

This clonotype occurred many times. The V and J genes are TRBV11-1 and TRBJ2-5, with D hard to call. This CDR3 has 12 amino acids. Germline assignment: CDR1 SGHAT and CDR2 FQDESV (reference sequence). With 5 bases removed from V and 1 base from J, the gap between germline ends came to 5 bases. CDR3 DNA sequence: TGTGCCAGCAGCATGATCCAAGAGACCCAGTACTTC. Translating it yields CASSMIQETQYF.

This clonotype appeared many times. This chain joins TRBV15 and TRBJ1-1, with D uncertain. CDR1 and CDR2 from the germline V gene are LNHNV and YYDKDF (reference sequence). With 3 bases removed from V and 1 base from J, the gap between germline ends came to 9 bases. The CDR3 runs to 14 residues. The CDR3, as DNA: TGTGCCACCAGCAGCACCCAGCAGAACACTGAAGCTTTCTTT. Protein sequence: CATSSTQQNTEAFF.

This clonotype was counted at least ten times. The J gene is TRBJ2-3, the V gene TRBV27, with 7 positions matching TRBD1. Germline V gene lookup returns CDR1 MNHEY and CDR2 SMNVEV (reference sequence). J lost 10 bases, V lost 6 bases, and 4 bases had no gene match. This CDR3 is built from 11 residues. CDR3 nucleotides: TGTGCCAGCAGAGGGGGCCGGGCGCAGTATTTT. This gives the protein CASRGGRAQYF.

This clonotype was counted ten times or more. V is TRBV7-6 and J is TRBJ2-7; no definite D call. The CDR3 is 13 amino acids. Trimming left V 5 bases short and J 7 bases short, with 15 bases between. Looked up from germline, CDR1 is SGHVS and CDR2 is FNYEAQ. CDR3 DNA sequence: TGTGCCAGCAGCCTCCTGGTGTCCGGGGAGCAGTACTTC. Its translation: CASSLLVSGEQYF.

This clonotype was seen ten or more times. The chain couples TRBV5-1 to TRBJ2-1; 11 bases line up with TRBD1. CDR1 and CDR2 (germline): SGHRS, YFSETQ. The V segment lost 2 bases and the J segment 5 bases; nucleotides outside the gene matches: 6. This CDR3 is 16 amino acids long. Here the CDR3 DNA reads TGCGCCAGCAGCTTTTTCCGGGACAGGGGGGACAATGAGCAGTTCTTC. This sequence encodes CASSFFRDRGDNEQFF.

This clonotype was observed at least ten times. The rearrangement joins TRBV12-3 or TRBV12-4 to TRBJ2-3, with unresolved D. Trimming took off 4 bases at V and 2 bases at J, with 22 bases between the two ends. The CDR3 loop spans 18 amino acids. The CDR3: CASSSQTGRNQDTDTQYF. The CDR3 bases are TGTGCCAGCAGTTCTCAGACGGGTCGCAACCAGGACACAGATACGCAGTATTTT.

This clonotype was observed at least ten times. The genes are TRBV5-1 and TRBJ1-1; TRBD1 matches at 9 bases. Germline lookup yields CDR1 SGHRS and CDR2 YFSETQ. V lost 4 bases and J lost 3; bases outside the gene matches: 4. The length of the CDR3 is 14 residues. The CDR3 nucleotides are TGCGCCAGCAGCCCACGGGACAGGGACACTGAAGCTTTCTTT. It translates to CASSPRDRDTEAFF.

This clonotype was recorded at least ten times. The chain carries TRBV29-1 and TRBJ2-5; maybe TRBD2 (6 bases). V gave up 3 bases and J gave up 1 base, with 9 bases separating them. The germline gives CDR1 SQVTM, CDR2 ANQGSEA. The CDR3 is 13 amino acids. The DNA for the CDR3 is TGCAGCGTTGAGACGGGAGTCCAAGAGACCCAGTACTTC. Translating gives CSVETGVQETQYF.

This clonotype was detected ten times or more. The rearrangement joins TRBV5-1 to TRBJ2-7; no clear D. The V end lost 0 bases, the J end lost 0 bases, and 10 bases lay between the germline ends. CDR1 is SGHRS and CDR2 is YFSETQ in the germline V gene. This CDR3 has 15 residues. The CDR3 DNA reads as TGCGCCAGCAGCTTGGCCGTTCTCGTCTCCTACGAGCAGTACTTC. Translating gives CASSLAVLVSYEQYF.

This clonotype has at least ten counts. The chain uses TRBV20-1 and TRBJ2-5; the match to TRBD2 covers 7 bases. The ends lost 5 bases at V and 5 bases at J; junction bases unmatched: 11. The V gene's germline CDR1 is DFQATT and CDR2 SNEGSKA (reference sequence). The CDR3 loop spans 14 amino acids. CDR3 sequence reads: CSAPLAAPGETQYF. The CDR3 nucleotides are TGCAGTGCTCCCCTAGCGGCCCCCGGGGAGACCCAGTACTTC.

The chain carries TRBV11-1 and TRBJ2-7; D not certain. Trimming left V 5 bases short and J 7 bases short, with 9 bases between. The CDR3 runs 11 residues. The germline V gene encodes CDR1 SGHAT and CDR2 FQDESV (reference sequence). The CDR3 DNA reads TGTGCCAGCAGCCGCGATAAGGAGCAGTACTTC. Its protein product is CASSRDKEQYF.

In this sample, this clonotype turned up many times. V is TRBV5-5 and J is TRBJ2-7, with D maybe TRBD1 (6 bases). CDR3 length: 14 residues. From germline, CDR1 is SGHKS and CDR2 YYEKEE (reference sequence). V was trimmed by 4 bases and J by 1 base, leaving 12 bases between them. CDR3: CASSPKGTSYEQYF. CDR3 in DNA: TGTGCCAGCAGCCCAAAGGGGACATCCTACGAGCAGTACTTC.

This clonotype was counted at least ten times. The V gene is TRBV27, the J gene TRBJ2-1; D may be TRBD1 or TRBD2 (6 bases each). The CDR3 totals 16 residues. V lost 6 bases and J lost 6, with 21 bases in between. Germline lookup yields CDR1 MNHEY and CDR2 SMNVEV (reference sequence). CDR3: CASSRGGLLVSNEQFF. In DNA form, the CDR3 reads TGTGCCAGCAGCCGAGGGGGACTGCTAGTTAGCAATGAGCAGTTCTTC.

The chain joins TRBV12-3 or TRBV12-4 to TRBJ2-1; D is possibly TRBD2 (5 bases). The CDR3 extends over 16 amino acids. V lost 5 bases and J lost 6, with 20 bases in between. The chain's CDR3 is CASSPTRTDLLNEQFF. CDR3 in DNA: TGTGCCAGCAGTCCCACTAGAACGGATCTCCTCAATGAGCAGTTCTTC.

This clonotype occurred many times. The V call is TRBV25-1, the J call TRBJ2-2; D call uncertain. The CDR3 length is 16 residues. The V gene's germline CDR1 is MGHDK and CDR2 SYGVNS. The V gene lost 0 bases and the J gene lost 2 bases, with 10 bases spanning the gap. CDR3 bases: TGTGCCAGCAGTGAATATTCAGGCCCTAACACCGGGGAGCTGTTTTTT. It translates to CASSEYSGPNTGELFF.

At least ten counts were recorded for this clonotype. In DNA, the CDR3 is TGCGCCAGCAGCTGGCAGGGAGTCGTCGGGGAGCTGTTTTTT. As protein: CASSWQGVVGELFF. The chain couples TRBV10-2 to TRBJ2-2; D is tentatively TRBD1 or TRBD2 (5 bases each). V lost 6 bases, J lost 7 bases, and 15 bases lay in between. The CDR3 extends over 14 amino acids. CDR1 is WSHSY and CDR2 is SAAADI in the germline V gene.

A few counts support this clonotype. The V and J genes are TRBV20-1 and TRBJ2-3, with D uncertain. Looked up from germline, CDR1 is DFQATT and CDR2 is SNEGSKA (reference sequence). V lost 0 bases and J lost 9, with 10 bases in between. The CDR3 is 12 residues long. CDR3 coding DNA: TGCAGTGCTAGAGATGGGAATACGACGCAGTATTTT. It codes for CSARDGNTTQYF.

Many counts were recorded for this clonotype. The gene calls are TRBV20-1 and TRBJ2-2; perhaps TRBD2 as D (5 bases). Germline V gives CDR1 DFQATT, CDR2 SNEGSKA (reference sequence). The ends were cut back, 3 bases at V and 11 bases at J, with 10 bases in the middle. The CDR3 runs 11 residues. CDR3 in amino acids: CSASSRGELFF. DNA for the CDR3: TGCAGTGCTAGTTCCCGGGGTGAGCTGTTTTTT.

This clonotype was found many times. The chain uses TRBV10-2 and TRBJ2-1; the match to TRBD1 covers 7 bases. The junction had 9 bases not matched to a gene; V was cut back by 3 bases and J by 7 bases. The CDR3 extends over 15 amino acids. Germline CDR1 and CDR2: WSHSY and SAAADI. DNA of the CDR3: TGCGCCAGCAGTGACGACAGGGCCTTCGGTAATGAGCAGTTCTTC. The encoded protein is CASSDDRAFGNEQFF.

This clonotype was picked up many times. CDR3 DNA sequence: TGCAGCGTCGGAGGACTAGCGGGACCCTACGAGCAGTACTTC. It specifies CSVGGLAGPYEQYF. This sequence joins TRBV29-1 and TRBJ2-7; 12 bases are a match to TRBD2. The trim removed 6 bases at V and 2 bases at J, leaving 5 bases unmatched. The CDR3 is 14 amino acids. Per the germline V gene, CDR1 is SQVTM and CDR2 is ANQGSEA.

This clonotype was found a few times. This rearrangement joins TRBV11-2 to TRBJ2-6; the match to TRBD2 covers 8 bases. This CDR3 is 19 amino acids long. Germline V gives CDR1 SGHAT, CDR2 FQNNGV. The ends lost 5 bases at V and 3 bases at J; junction bases unmatched: 15. The DNA of the CDR3 is TGTGCCAGCAGCGCTGTTATGGGACTAGAAGTCAGTGGGGCCAACGTCCTGACTTTC. It specifies CASSAVMGLEVSGANVLTF.

At least ten counts were recorded for this clonotype. The chain joins TRBV6-6 to TRBJ2-1; D is undetermined. The V gene's germline CDR1 is MNHNY and CDR2 SVGAGI (reference sequence). Trimming cost V 5 bases and J 10 bases, with 9 bases left between them. The CDR3 covers 11 residues. In DNA, the CDR3 is TGTGCCAGCAGTCTCGGTGGGGAGCAGTTCTTC. Its translation: CASSLGGEQFF.

This clonotype showed up many times. The chain employs TRBV2 and TRBJ1-5; 7 bases match TRBD1. Per the germline V gene, CDR1 is SNHLY and CDR2 is FYNNEI. CDR3 length equals 15 residues. J gave up 7 bases and V 6 bases, and 12 bases lay outside the gene matches. CDR3 bases: TGTGCCAGCAGGCGGGGGGCAGGGGGACCCCAGCCCCAGCATTTT. Encoded protein: CASRRGAGGPQPQHF.

This clonotype was seen a handful of times. The chain carries TRBV5-6 and TRBJ2-6; 11 bases fit TRBD2. Germline V gives CDR1 SGHDT, CDR2 YYEEEE. This CDR3 comprises 21 residues. V dropped 5 bases and J dropped 3; count of bases not matched to a gene: 19. Here the CDR3 reads CASSSGTGLLAGVHGANVLTF. CDR3 nucleotide sequence: TGTGCCAGCAGTTCCGGGACAGGGCTACTAGCGGGAGTTCATGGGGCCAACGTCCTGACTTTC.

This clonotype was counted ten times or more. The genes are TRBV5-1 and TRBJ1-1, with TRBD1 matching 8 bases. Germline V gives CDR1 SGHRS, CDR2 YFSETQ. The CDR3 totals 15 residues. With 3 bases clipped from V and 1 base from J, the junction kept 5 bases outside the gene matches. For the CDR3, the DNA is TGCGCCAGCAGCTCTTGGACAGGGAGGAACACTGAAGCTTTCTTT. Protein: CASSSWTGRNTEAFF.

This clonotype has at least ten counts. The genes are TRBV11-2 and TRBJ2-2; possible D gene TRBD1, 5 bases. This CDR3 comprises 16 residues. Trimming took 1 base from V and 6 from J, leaving 15 bases between them. Germline CDR1 SGHAT, CDR2 FQNNGV. The CDR3 DNA reads TGTGCCAGCAGCTTAGGTCCAGGGAATTTGGCCGGGGAGCTGTTTTTT. It codes for CASSLGPGNLAGELFF.

The chain couples TRBV5-5 to TRBJ2-5; D is perhaps TRBD2 (6 bases). The germline gives CDR1 SGHKS, CDR2 YYEKEE (reference sequence). The CDR3 has 13 residues. Trimming shortened V by 5 bases and J by 5 bases, and 13 bases separated the two germline ends. The CDR3 spells CASRAPEGETQYF. In DNA, the CDR3 is TGTGCCAGCAGGGCCCCGGAGGGGGAGACCCAGTACTTC. The full variable domain, its missing parts supplied by reference TRBV5-5 and TRBJ2-5, is DAGVTQSPTHLIKTRGQQVTLRCSPISGHKSVSWYQQVLGQGPQFIFQYYEKEERGRGNFPDRFSARQFPNYSSELNVNALLLGDSALYLCASRAPEGETQYFGPGTRLLVL.

This clonotype was detected ten times or more. The chain carries TRBV10-3 and TRBJ2-7; D is uncertain. Germline V gene data show CDR1 as ENHRY and CDR2 as SYGVKD. This CDR3 has 12 amino acids. V dropped 0 bases and J dropped 4 bases, with 4 bases sitting between them. CDR3 sequence: CAISESTYEQYF. Written as DNA, the CDR3 is TGTGCCATCAGTGAGTCGACTTACGAGCAGTACTTC.

This clonotype has ten or more counts. The J gene is TRBJ1-1, the V gene TRBV5-1; D might be TRBD1 (6 bases). The CDR3 is 14 residues long. The V gene lost 2 bases and the J gene lost 6 bases, with 14 bases spanning the gap. Germline lookup yields CDR1 SGHRS and CDR2 YFSETQ. CDR3 bases: TGCGCCAGCAGCTTATACGAAGGGGGGCCTGAAGCTTTCTTT. Its translation: CASSLYEGGPEAFF.

This chain connects TRBV11-2 to TRBJ2-5, with 8 bases identical to TRBD1. V shed 4 bases and J 5 bases; nucleotides not matched to a gene: 12. The CDR3 runs 16 residues. Germline V lookup: CDR1 SGHAT, CDR2 FQNNGV. The CDR3 loop reads CASSSALQGVGETQYF. CDR3 DNA sequence: TGTGCCAGCAGCTCCGCCCTACAGGGGGTAGGGGAGACCCAGTACTTC. The whole variable domain, filled in from reference TRBV11-2 and TRBJ2-5, reads EAGVAQSPRYKIIEKRQSVAFWCNPISGHATLYWYQQILGQGPKLLIQFQNNGVVDDSQLPKDRFSAERLKGVDSTLKIQPAKLEDSAVYLCASSSALQGVGETQYFGPGTRLLVL.

The chain joins TRBV25-1 to TRBJ2-1, with 9 bases lining up with TRBD1. This CDR3 comprises 15 residues. The ends lost 5 bases at V and 3 bases at J; junction bases unmatched: 5. The germline CDR1 and CDR2 sequences are MGHDK and SYGVNS. CDR3 residues: CASSTGQGNYNEQFF. Written as DNA, the CDR3 is TGTGCCAGCAGTACGGGACAGGGCAACTACAATGAGCAGTTCTTC.